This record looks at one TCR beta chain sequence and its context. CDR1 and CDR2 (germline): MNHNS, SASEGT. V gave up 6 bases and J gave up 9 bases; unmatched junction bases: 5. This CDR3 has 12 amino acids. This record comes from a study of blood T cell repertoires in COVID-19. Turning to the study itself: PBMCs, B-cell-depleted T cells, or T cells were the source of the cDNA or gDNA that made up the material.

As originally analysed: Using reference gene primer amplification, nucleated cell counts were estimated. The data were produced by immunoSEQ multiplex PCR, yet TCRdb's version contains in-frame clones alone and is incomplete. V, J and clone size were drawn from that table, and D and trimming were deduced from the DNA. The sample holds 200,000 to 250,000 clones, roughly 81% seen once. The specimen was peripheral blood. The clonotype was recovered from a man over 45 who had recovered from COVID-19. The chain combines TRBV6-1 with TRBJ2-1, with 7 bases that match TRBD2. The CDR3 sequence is CASRPGGGEQFF. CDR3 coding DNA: TGTGCCAGCAGGCCCGGCGGGGGTGAGCAGTTCTTC.